This T cell receptor (beta chain) is drawn from a study of T cells in Graves' hyperthyroidism and ophthalmopathy. The investigators amplified TCR beta CDR3 regions from RNA transcripts. The TCR CDR3 first-round RT-PCR relied on the HTBI primer set. TCRdb itself ran the multiplex PCR reads through MiXCR, one entry per CDR3 protein. Among 750,000 to 900,000 distinct CDR3 sequences listed, about 38% were seen once. This clonotype was counted at least ten times. The CDR3 runs 14 residues. The V gene lost 5 bases and the J gene lost 3 bases, with 11 bases spanning the gap. The chain employs TRBV12-3 or TRBV12-4 and TRBJ1-5; D is unresolved. The receptor's source is a man aged 18 to 35 with Graves' hyperthyroidism. Sequenced material: blood. The CDR3 DNA is TGTGCCAGCAGTCGAGCCTACCTCAATCAGCCCCAGCATTTT. Protein sequence: CASSRAYLNQPQHF.